This T cell receptor beta chain originates from a study of chemoradiotherapy in HPV16-positive cancers. Study-wide findings and caveats: Better recurrence-free survival went with HPV-responsive T-cell expansion in HPV16-positive patients. During treatment, candidate HPV-specific clones and E7-related motifs expanded in tumor.

Over chemoradiotherapy, repertoires were sampled more than once. Germline assignment: CDR1 LGHNA and CDR2 YSLEER. Trimming removed 3 bases at V and 0 bases at J, with 8 bases between. This CDR3 is built from 14 residues. A single count supports this clone. Its antigen is still unknown. Some clones are missing from TCRdb's copy, which holds only in-frame ones; the method was immunoSEQ multiplex PCR. The sample lists tens of thousands of clones, about 87% occurring once. This clonotype originated in a human donor with HPV-associated anogenital cancer. Sequences were derived from blood, sampled from a patient who underwent chemoradiotherapy. The chain recombines TRBV4-3 with TRBJ1-1; D remains unclear. The CDR3 region is CASSQRRLNTEAFF. Here the CDR3 DNA reads TGCGCCAGCAGCCAGAGACGATTGAACACTGAAGCTTTCTTT.